Below, 5 T cell receptor beta chains from the same sample are listed, as sequenced in a study of cytomegalovirus exposure and HLA in healthy donors. Vbeta (60) and Jbeta (13) primers were used in the PCR. Profiled with immunoSEQ multiplex PCR; TCRdb holds only in-frame clones, not every one. The sample comprises about 76,000 clones, 81% of which are singletons, and 1.5% to 2% rests with the top ten. Sequencing was performed on PBMCs. The receptor source for this set is a young woman in good health and CMV-seronegative.

This sequence joins TRBV11-2 and TRBJ2-7, with TRBD1 as a possible D gene (5 bases). Germline lookup yields CDR1 SGHAT and CDR2 FQNNGV. Trimming stripped 5 bases from V and 6 bases from J, with 17 bases between. The CDR3 has 14 amino acids. This CDR3 reads CASSATHRSAEQYF. Here the CDR3 DNA reads TGTGCCAGCAGCGCAACTCACAGGTCAGCCGAGCAGTACTTC.

J is TRBJ1-4 and V is TRBV19; D remains ambiguous. The CDR3 has 15 residues. From germline, CDR1 is LNHDA and CDR2 SQIVND (reference sequence). V was cut by 6 bases and J by 0 bases, with 11 bases left in between. DNA of the CDR3: TGTGCCAGTAGGAATATACGAGCAACTAATGAAAAACTGTTTTTT. Protein: CASRNIRATNEKLFF.

This sequence joins TRBV10-3 and TRBJ2-3; TRBD2 agrees at 16 bases. J gave up 7 bases and V 4 bases, and 14 bases lay outside the gene matches. Per the germline V gene, CDR1 is ENHRY and CDR2 is SYGVKD. The CDR3 extends over 19 amino acids. The CDR3 loop is CAISATGGTSGRAANTQYF. CDR3 sequence (DNA): TGTGCCATCAGTGCCACAGGGGGGACTAGCGGGAGGGCCGCGAATACGCAGTATTTT.

V gene TRBV27 combines with J gene TRBJ2-2; a possible D gene is TRBD1 (5 bases). V gave up 4 bases and J gave up 6 bases, with 9 bases separating them. The CDR3 consists of 13 residues. The germline gives CDR1 MNHEY, CDR2 SMNVEV (reference sequence). This CDR3 reads CASSSLGAGELFF. CDR3 coding DNA: TGTGCCAGCAGTTCTCTAGGGGCCGGGGAGCTGTTTTTT.

V and J are TRBV4-2 and TRBJ2-7; 7 bases map to TRBD1. This CDR3 comprises 15 residues. Germline values: CDR1 LGHNA, CDR2 YNFKEQ. V was pared by 3 bases and J by 2 bases, with 7 bases of the junction left unmatched. The CDR3 region is CASSQSTGVTYEQYF. As DNA, the CDR3 is TGTGCCAGCAGCCAGAGTACAGGGGTAACCTACGAGCAGTACTTC.